This TCR beta chain is from a study of blood T cell repertoires in COVID-19. How the authors handled the data: Reference gene primer amplification yielded estimated nucleated cell counts. The data were produced by immunoSEQ multiplex PCR, yet TCRdb's version contains in-frame clones alone and is incomplete. V, J and clone size are those of that table, while D and trimming were read from the DNA. Found here are fewer than 75,000 clones, roughly nine tenths of them singletons; the top ten hold roughly a tenth. Germline CDR1 reads MGHRA; CDR2 reads YSYEKL. Trimming removed 1 base at V and 6 bases at J, with 12 bases between. The length of the CDR3 is 15 residues. Only one count was recorded for this clone.

The TCR originated in a human donor in a cohort sampled during active COVID-19. Source material: peripheral blood. The chain employs TRBV4-1 and TRBJ1-4, with a weak D call TRBD1 (6 bases). The CDR3 sequence: CASSQASGDDEKLFF. In nucleotides, the CDR3 is TGCGCCAGCAGCCAAGCATCAGGGGACGATGAAAAACTGTTTTTT.